A selection of T cell receptor beta chains follows, all from one sample in a study of breast tumors, draining lymph nodes, adjacent tissues. TCRdb processed the multiplex PCR reads anew with MiXCR; each CDR3 protein has one entry. The data show about 19,000 distinct CDR3 sequences, over 40% seen once. Specimen: breast tumor tissue. All receptors come from a female donor with breast cancer. Some clones in this sample may be carry-over from other donors' samples. CDR3s include the opening cysteine and the closing phenylalanine or tryptophan. A D gene is named only where the DNA matches it firmly. Some rows have no size entry. The others give once, few or many, or a class for an expanded clone.

v_call: TRBV7-2; d_call: TRBD1; j_call: TRBJ1-4; clone_size: many; cdr3_nt: TGTGCCAGCAGCTTAGGGAGGGCAGGGGGCTTTGAAAAACTGTTTTTT; cdr3_aa: CASSLGRAGGFEKLFF
v_call: TRBV6-6; d_call: .; j_call: TRBJ1-2; clone_size: many; cdr3_nt: TGTGCCAGCAGTCACTCGCCAGGGGTCGCGCTTAACTATGGCTACACCTTC; cdr3_aa: CASSHSPGVALNYGYTF
v_call: TRBV6-5; d_call: .; j_call: TRBJ1-2; clone_size: many; cdr3_nt: TGTGCCAGCAGTTTCTGGACGACAGGCCCACGGGAGGGCTACACCTTC; cdr3_aa: CASSFWTTGPREGYTF
v_call: TRBV6-2/TRBV6-3; d_call: .; j_call: TRBJ1-5; clone_size: large; cdr3_nt: TGTGCCAGCAGTTACTCCGGCGGGTATCAGCCCCAGCATTTT; cdr3_aa: CASSYSGGYQPQHF
v_call: TRBV4-2; d_call: .; j_call: TRBJ2-1; clone_size: few; cdr3_nt: TGTGCCAGCAGCCAAGAGGAAGGGAGAGACTACTACTACAATGAGCAGTTCTTC; cdr3_aa: CASSQEEGRDYYYNEQFF
v_call: TRBV4-1; d_call: .; j_call: TRBJ1-1; clone_size: .; cdr3_nt: TGCGCCAGCAGCCAGGATCCCGGGACAAGGGGGACTGAAGCTTTCTTT; cdr3_aa: CASSQDPGTRGTEAFF
v_call: TRBV7-9; d_call: TRBD2; j_call: TRBJ2-1; clone_size: once; cdr3_nt: TGTGCCAGCAGCCCTCAAGGTCGGGGGACTAGCGGGAGTGATGAGCAGTTCTTC; cdr3_aa: CASSPQGRGTSGSDEQFF
v_call: TRBV6-5; d_call: .; j_call: TRBJ2-1; clone_size: many; cdr3_nt: TGTGCCAGCAGTCACCACAACTCCTACAATGAGCAGTTCTTC; cdr3_aa: CASSHHNSYNEQFF
v_call: TRBV9; d_call: TRBD2; j_call: TRBJ2-5; clone_size: many; cdr3_nt: TGTGCCAGCAGCGGGAACCCGGGACTACCTTCGGAGACCCAGTACTTC; cdr3_aa: CASSGNPGLPSETQYF
v_call: TRBV2; d_call: .; j_call: TRBJ2-7; clone_size: many; cdr3_nt: TGTGCCAGCAGTGGGCGGAGGGGGGCCGACGAGCAGTACTTC; cdr3_aa: CASSGRRGADEQYF
v_call: TRBV6-6; d_call: .; j_call: TRBJ2-1; clone_size: many; cdr3_nt: TGTGCCAGCACCCCCAACCCCCATGAGCAGTTCTTC; cdr3_aa: CASTPNPHEQFF
v_call: TRBV27; d_call: .; j_call: TRBJ2-3; clone_size: many; cdr3_nt: TGTGCCAGCAGTTTATTCGGCAGGGGCCCCTTCGAGGGGCAGTATTTT; cdr3_aa: CASSLFGRGPFEGQYF
v_call: TRBV14; d_call: TRBD2; j_call: TRBJ2-5; clone_size: many; cdr3_nt: TGTGCCAGCAGCCCCCTAGGCGGGAGGGAGACCCAGTCCTTC; cdr3_aa: CASSPLGGRETQSF
v_call: TRBV19; d_call: .; j_call: TRBJ1-6; clone_size: many; cdr3_nt: TGTGCCAGTGGGGGGGGGTCCGGTTCACCCCTCCACTTT; cdr3_aa: CASGGGSGSPLHF
v_call: TRBV20-1; d_call: .; j_call: TRBJ2-2; clone_size: many; cdr3_nt: TGCAGTGCTAGCCCCTCGACAGGCTCCGGGGAGCTGTTTTTT; cdr3_aa: CSASPSTGSGELFF
v_call: TRBV7-8; d_call: .; j_call: TRBJ2-7; clone_size: medium-sized; cdr3_nt: TGTGCCAGCAGCTTAGTCCTGGGGGCCATAGGTGAGCAGTACTTC; cdr3_aa: CASSLVLGAIGEQYF